This T cell receptor (beta chain) emerged from a study of glioma-infiltrating T cells after dendritic cell vaccination. Overall study: Treatment, given 2003 to 2012, was autologous tumor lysate-pulsed dendritic cell vaccination. Three intradermal dendritic cell vaccine injections were given every two weeks. The study, taken as a whole, reports: Few patients contributed both blood and tumor specimens.

To note about this clone: As yet, its antigen is unknown.

The time point here: after dendritic cell vaccination, including at tumor progression/relapse. TCRB CDR3 was amplified from 2 ug genomic DNA or less. Measured with immunoSEQ multiplex PCR; TCRdb has only the in-frame clones, and not every one. This table holds about 58,000 clones, about 85% found once. Trimming removed 4 bases from V and 5 bases from J, with 14 bases in between. Germline assignment: CDR1 SGHDN and CDR2 FVKESK. The CDR3 covers 14 residues. Sample: blood, taken after dendritic cell vaccination. The gene calls are TRBV14 and TRBJ1-1; the D gene is possibly TRBD1 (6 bases). This clonotype was sampled from a human donor with glioblastoma. As DNA, the CDR3 is TGTGCCAGCAGCCCTGGGCGGGGGCGTACTGAAGCTTTCTTT. Translation: CASSPGRGRTEAFF.